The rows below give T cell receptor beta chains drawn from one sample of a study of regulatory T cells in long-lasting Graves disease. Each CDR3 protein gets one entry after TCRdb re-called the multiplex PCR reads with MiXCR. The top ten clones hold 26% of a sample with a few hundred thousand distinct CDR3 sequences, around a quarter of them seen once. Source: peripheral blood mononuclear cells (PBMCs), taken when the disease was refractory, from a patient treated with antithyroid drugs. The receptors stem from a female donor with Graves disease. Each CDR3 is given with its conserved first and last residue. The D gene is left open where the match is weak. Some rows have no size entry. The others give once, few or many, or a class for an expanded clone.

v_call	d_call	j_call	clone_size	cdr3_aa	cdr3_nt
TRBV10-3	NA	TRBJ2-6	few	CAIRGQLSGANVLTF	TGTGCCATCAGGGGCCAGCTCTCTGGGGCCAACGTCCTGACTTTC
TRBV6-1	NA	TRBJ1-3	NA	CASSLAEVGNTIYF	TGTGCCAGCAGTCTGGCGGAGGTTGGAAACACCATATATTTT
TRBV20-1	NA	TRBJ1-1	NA	CSANAGRWVKNTEAFF	TGCAGTGCTAACGCAGGGCGATGGGTCAAGAACACTGAAGCTTTCTTT
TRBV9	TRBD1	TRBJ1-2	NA	CASGVGQGNYGYTF	TGTGCCAGCGGGGTGGGACAGGGGAACTATGGCTACACCTTC
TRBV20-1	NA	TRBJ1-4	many	CSASKGEKLFF	TGCAGTGCGAGCAAGGGGGAAAAACTGTTTTTT
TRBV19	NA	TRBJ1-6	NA	CASANMSSLHF	TGTGCCAGCGCGAACATGTCGTCCCTCCACTTT
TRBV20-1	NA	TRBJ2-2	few	CSARVYDGLPNTGELFF	TGCAGTGCTAGAGTTTATGACGGCCTACCTAACACCGGGGAGCTGTTTTTT
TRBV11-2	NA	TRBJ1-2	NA	CASSLVETPGYGYIF	TGTGCCAGCAGCTTAGTGGAGACTCCCGGCTATGGCTACATCTTC
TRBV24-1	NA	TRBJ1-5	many	CATSESPVDQPQHF	TGTGCCACCAGTGAATCCCCAGTGGATCAGCCCCAGCATTTT
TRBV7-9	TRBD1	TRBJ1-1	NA	CASSLGQGGAEAFF	TGTGCCAGCAGCTTAGGACAGGGGGGTGCTGAAGCTTTCTTT
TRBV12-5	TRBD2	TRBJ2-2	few	CASGWSGTNTGELFF	TGTGCTAGTGGTTGGAGCGGGACGAACACCGGGGAGCTGTTTTTT
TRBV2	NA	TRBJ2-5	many	CASSFSFLGGQETQYF	TGTGCCAGCAGTTTTTCCTTCCTTGGGGGGCAAGAGACCCAGTACTTC
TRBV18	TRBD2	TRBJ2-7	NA	CASSPPVGGRGEQYF	TGTGCCAGCTCACCACCGGTTGGCGGGAGAGGCGAGCAGTACTTC
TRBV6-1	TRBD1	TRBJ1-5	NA	CASSITGALSNQPQHF	TGTGCCAGCAGTATCACAGGGGCCCTGAGCAATCAGCCCCAGCATTTT
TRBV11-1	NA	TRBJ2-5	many	CASSRPVGAVETQYF	TGTGCCAGCAGCCGACCCGTTGGCGCGGTAGAGACCCAGTACTTC
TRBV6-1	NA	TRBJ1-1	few	CASRATGQPNTEAFF	TGTGCCAGCAGAGCCACCGGACAACCGAACACTGAAGCTTTCTTT
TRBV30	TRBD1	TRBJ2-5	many	CAWSRDRGTETQYF	TGTGCCTGGTCGAGGGACAGGGGAACCGAGACCCAGTACTTC
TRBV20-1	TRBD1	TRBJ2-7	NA	CSAKRQGLSYEQYF	TGCAGTGCCAAAAGACAGGGTCTCTCCTACGAGCAGTACTTC
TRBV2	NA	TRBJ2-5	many	CASSLRFFQETQYF	TGTGCCAGCTCACTACGATTCTTTCAAGAGACCCAGTACTTC
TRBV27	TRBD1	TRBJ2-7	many	CASSEDRGPPYEQYF	TGTGCCAGCAGTGAGGACAGGGGCCCCCCTTACGAGCAGTACTTC
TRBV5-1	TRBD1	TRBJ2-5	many	CASSLGTVQETQYF	TGTGCCAGCAGCCTGGGGACAGTACAAGAGACCCAGTACTTC
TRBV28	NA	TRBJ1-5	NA	CASSLRGGYSNQPQHF	TGTGCCAGCAGTCTGAGGGGGGGCTATAGCAATCAGCCCCAGCATTTT
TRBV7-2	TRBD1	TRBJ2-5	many	CASSLGQGAETQYF	TGTGCCAGCAGCTTAGGACAGGGGGCGGAGACCCAGTACTTC
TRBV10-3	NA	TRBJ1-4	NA	CAISESTSGSNEKLFF	TGTGCCATCAGTGAGTCGACGTCAGGATCTAATGAAAAACTGTTTTTT
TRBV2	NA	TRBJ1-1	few	CASSEAWGRFSEAFF	TGTGCCAGCAGTGAAGCATGGGGGCGGTTCTCTGAAGCTTTCTTT
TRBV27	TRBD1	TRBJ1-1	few	CASSPYRQGGTEAFF	TGTGCCAGCAGTCCTTACCGACAGGGGGGCACTGAAGCTTTCTTT
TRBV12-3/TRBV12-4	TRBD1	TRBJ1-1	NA	CASSLALPGQGRAEAFF	TGTGCCAGCAGTTTAGCCCTACCGGGACAGGGTAGAGCTGAAGCTTTCTTT
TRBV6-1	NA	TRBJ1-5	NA	CASSPGFIDNQPQHF	TGTGCCAGCAGCCCGGGATTTATCGACAATCAGCCCCAGCATTTT
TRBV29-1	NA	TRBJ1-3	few	CSVVGPGPGNTIYF	TGCAGCGTTGTAGGGCCAGGGCCGGGAAACACCATATATTTT